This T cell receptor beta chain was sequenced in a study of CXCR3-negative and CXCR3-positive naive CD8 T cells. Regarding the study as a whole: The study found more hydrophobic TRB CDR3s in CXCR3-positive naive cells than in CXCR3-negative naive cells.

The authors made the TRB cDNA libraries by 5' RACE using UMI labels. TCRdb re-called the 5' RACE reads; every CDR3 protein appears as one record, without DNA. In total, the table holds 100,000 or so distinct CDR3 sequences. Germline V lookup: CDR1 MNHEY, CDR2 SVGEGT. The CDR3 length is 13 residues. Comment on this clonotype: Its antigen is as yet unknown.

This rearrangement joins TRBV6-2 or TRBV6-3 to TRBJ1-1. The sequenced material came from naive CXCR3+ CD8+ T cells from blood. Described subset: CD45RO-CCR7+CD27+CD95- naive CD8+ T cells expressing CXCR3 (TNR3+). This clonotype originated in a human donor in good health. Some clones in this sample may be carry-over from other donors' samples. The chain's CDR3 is CASSYTMNTGAFF.